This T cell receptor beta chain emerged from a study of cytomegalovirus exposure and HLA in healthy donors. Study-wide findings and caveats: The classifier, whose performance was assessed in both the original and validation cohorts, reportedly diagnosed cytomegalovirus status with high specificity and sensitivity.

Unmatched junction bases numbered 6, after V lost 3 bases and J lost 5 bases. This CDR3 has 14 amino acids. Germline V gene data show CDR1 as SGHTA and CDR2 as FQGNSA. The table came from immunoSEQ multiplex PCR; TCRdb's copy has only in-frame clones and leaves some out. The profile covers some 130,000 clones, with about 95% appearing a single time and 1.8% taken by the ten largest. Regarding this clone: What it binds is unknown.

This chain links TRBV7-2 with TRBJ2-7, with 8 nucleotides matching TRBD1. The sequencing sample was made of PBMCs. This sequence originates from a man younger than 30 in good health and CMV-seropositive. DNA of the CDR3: TGTGCCAGCAGCTTTGACAGGGGTTACGACGAGCAGTACTTC. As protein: CASSFDRGYDEQYF.